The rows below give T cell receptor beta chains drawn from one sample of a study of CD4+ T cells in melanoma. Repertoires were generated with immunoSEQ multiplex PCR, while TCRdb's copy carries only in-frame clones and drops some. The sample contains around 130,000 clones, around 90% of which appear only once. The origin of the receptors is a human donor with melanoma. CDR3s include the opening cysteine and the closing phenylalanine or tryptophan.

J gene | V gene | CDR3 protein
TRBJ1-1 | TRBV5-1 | CASSPRGLRNTEAFF
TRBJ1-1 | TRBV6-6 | CASSPVNRDSNTEAFF
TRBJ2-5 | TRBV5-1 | CASSLFSGQETQYF
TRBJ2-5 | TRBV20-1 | CSAARKETQYF
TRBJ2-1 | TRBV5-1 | CASSLEAANNEQFF
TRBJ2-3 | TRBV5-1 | CASSSAPTSGGSTDTQYF
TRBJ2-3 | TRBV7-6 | CASSPLARGHTQYF
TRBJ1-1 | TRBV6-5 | CASSLSGTGVGTEAFF
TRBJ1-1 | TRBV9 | CASSQGRNTEAFF
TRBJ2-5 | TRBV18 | CASSPTGAGETQYF
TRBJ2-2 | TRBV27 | CASSLHGTGPLDGELFF
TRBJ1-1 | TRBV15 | CATSRDRRGNTEAFF
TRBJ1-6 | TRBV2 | CASTPGTVDSPLHF
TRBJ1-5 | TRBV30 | CAWSVTRGSYQPQHF
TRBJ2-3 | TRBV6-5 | CASSYRQGRTDTQYF
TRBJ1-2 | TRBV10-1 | CASTQGGAADVDPRVPNYGYTF
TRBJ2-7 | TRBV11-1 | CASSWFTGTGGELSYEQYF
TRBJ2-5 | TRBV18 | CASSPGAETQYF
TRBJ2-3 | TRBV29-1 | CSVGWDRGRDTQYF
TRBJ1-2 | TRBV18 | CASSPDRSSVYTF
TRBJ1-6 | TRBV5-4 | CASSPAAIYNSPLHF
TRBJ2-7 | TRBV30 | CAWSRQGWGEQYF
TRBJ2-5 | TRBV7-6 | CASSLGGPQETQYF
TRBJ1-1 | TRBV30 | CAWSPLFTEAFF
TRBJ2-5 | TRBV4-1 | CASSYQGNRWETQYF
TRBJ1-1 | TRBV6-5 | CASSYSGQAATEAFF
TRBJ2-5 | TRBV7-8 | CASSLDPVSRETQYF
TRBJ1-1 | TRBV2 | CASIPDSPSKIQILTTEAFF
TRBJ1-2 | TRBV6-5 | CASRPAGGGYGYTF
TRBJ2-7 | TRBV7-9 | CASSLARETSGGAYEQYF
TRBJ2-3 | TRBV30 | CAWSGAGVGDTQYF
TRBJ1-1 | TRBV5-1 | CASSSGVDTEAFF
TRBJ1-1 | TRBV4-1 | CASSLNPRDTEAFF
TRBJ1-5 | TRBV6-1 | CASSEAGTGYYQPQHF
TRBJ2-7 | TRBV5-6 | CASSSRDTSYEQYF
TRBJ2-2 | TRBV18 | CASSPLNTGELFF
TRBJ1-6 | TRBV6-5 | CASSYGGQGYSPLHF
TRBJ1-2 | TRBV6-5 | CASSYRGGGYTF
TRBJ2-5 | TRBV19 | CASSSTGAWETQYF
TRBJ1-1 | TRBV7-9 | CASSLRDPGTGAFF
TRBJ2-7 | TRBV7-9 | CASSLFTGSSYEQYF
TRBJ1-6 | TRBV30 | CAWSLQAEPYNSPLHF
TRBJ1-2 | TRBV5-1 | CASSLDGTVTPGGYTF
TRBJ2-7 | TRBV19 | CASSRARAATYEQYF
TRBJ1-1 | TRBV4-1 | CASRDRVNTEAFF
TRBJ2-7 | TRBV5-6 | CASSAGPLGYEQYF
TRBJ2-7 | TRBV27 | CATRAPGSYEQYF
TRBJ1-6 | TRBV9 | CASARSPQDNSPLHF
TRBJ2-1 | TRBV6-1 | CASSRGDGLGEQFF
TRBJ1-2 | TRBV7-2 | CASSLEGSGGYTF